Below are 22 T cell receptor beta chains sequenced from a single sample in a study of blood T cell repertoires in COVID-19 (dated by TCRdb to 2018 to 2020). The library was obtained by the immunoSEQ multiplex PCR assay. Sourced from immuneACCESS, this table was stored by TCRdb with only in-frame sequences that have V and J called. A share of the clones is absent; for the studies checked, an unresolved V gene accounts for under half, and the remainder has no known explanation. This sample has 300,000 or so clones in its table, and more than 75% of those were observed once. 2% to 3% of the sample is in the top ten clones. The source material was PBMCs or T cells enriched from blood (not recorded which). These receptors were obtained from a man in his sixties who had recovered from COVID-19.

The chain recombines TRBV3-1 (or the pseudogene TRBV3-2) with TRBJ2-3, with TRBD2 matching 10 bases. The V segment lost 4 bases and the J segment 1 base; nucleotides outside the gene matches: 5. The germline V gene encodes CDR1 LGHDT and CDR2 YNNKEL (reference sequence). This CDR3 region has 16 residues. The CDR3: CASSPLAGGRTDTQYF. The DNA of the CDR3 is TGTGCCAGCAGCCCTTTAGCGGGGGGACGCACAGATACGCAGTATTTT.

This chain joins TRBV5-1 and TRBJ2-3; a possible D gene is TRBD2 (6 bases). The CDR3 is 12 amino acids. Trimming removed 6 bases at V and 5 bases at J, with 10 bases between. Per germline, CDR1 SGHRS and CDR2 YFSETQ. The CDR3 spells CASIGAGDTQYF. The CDR3, as DNA: TGCGCCAGCATCGGAGCGGGAGATACGCAGTATTTT.

V gene TRBV7-2 combines with J gene TRBJ2-7; TRBD1 might be the D (5 bases). V shed 4 bases and J shed 3 bases, with 10 bases lying between them. The CDR3 sequence is 13 residues long. The germline V gene encodes CDR1 SGHTA and CDR2 FQGNSA. The CDR3 here is CASSSQGRYEQYF. CDR3 DNA sequence: TGTGCCAGCAGCTCTCAGGGTCGCTACGAGCAGTACTTC.

The J gene is TRBJ2-3, the V gene TRBV12-3 or TRBV12-4; perhaps TRBD2 as D (5 bases). The CDR3 has 11 residues. V was cut by 6 bases and J by 8 bases, with 9 bases left in between. CDR3 DNA: TGTGCCAGCAGACGGGATGGTACGCAGTATTTT. This gives the protein CASRRDGTQYF.

Comments on this clone: The identical CDR3 is also encoded by other nucleotide sequences in the sample. The chain has TRBV7-9 and TRBJ2-1; 12 bases map to TRBD2. With 5 bases clipped from V and 5 bases from J, the junction kept 4 bases outside the gene matches. The CDR3 runs 15 residues. Germline loops: CDR1 SEHNR, CDR2 FQNEAQ (reference sequence). CDR3 amino acids: CASSPGLAGNNEQFF. CDR3 sequence (DNA): TGTGCCAGCAGCCCAGGACTAGCGGGAAACAATGAGCAGTTCTTC.

The V and J genes are TRBV13 and TRBJ2-5; a weak D match, TRBD1 (5 bases). The CDR3 sequence is 17 residues long. The germline V and J ends were trimmed by 6 bases and 1 base, with 21 bases remaining between them. Germline CDR1 and CDR2: PRHDT and FYEKMQ (reference sequence). The CDR3 loop is CASRPLVKSGLQETQYF. The CDR3, as DNA: TGTGCCAGCAGGCCCCTAGTTAAATCAGGGCTCCAAGAGACCCAGTACTTC.

In its sample, this clone was seen once. This chain connects TRBV5-1 to TRBJ2-1, with TRBD2 identical over 12 bases. This CDR3 is 16 amino acids long. With 8 bases clipped from V and 1 base from J, the junction kept 7 bases outside the gene matches. The germline gives CDR1 SGHRS, CDR2 YFSETQ. The CDR3: CASKLGTSGSYNEQFF. CDR3 in DNA: TGCGCCAGTAAACTCGGGACTAGCGGGTCCTACAATGAGCAGTTCTTC. Supplemented by reference TRBV5-1 and TRBJ2-1, the full variable domain reads KAGVTQTPRYLIKTRGQQVTLSCSPISGHRSVSWYQQTPGQGLQFLFEYFSETQRNKGNFPGRFSGRQFSNSRSEMNVSTLELGDSALYLCASKLGTSGSYNEQFFGPGTRLTVL.

The chain links TRBV18 to TRBJ2-7; no clear D gene. Trimming cost V 0 bases and J 1 base, with 7 bases left between them. Germline CDR1 and CDR2: KGHSH and LQKENI. This CDR3 is 14 amino acids long. The CDR3 spells CASSPPAESYEQYF. In nucleotides, the CDR3 is TGTGCCAGCTCACCACCGGCAGAATCCTACGAGCAGTACTTC.

The chain combines TRBV30 with TRBJ1-6; 9 bases align to TRBD1. V lost 4 bases, J lost 4 bases, and 2 bases stayed unmatched. Germline V gene lookup returns CDR1 GTSNPN and CDR2 SVGIG (reference sequence). The CDR3 totals 14 residues. CDR3 nucleotide sequence: TGTGCCTGGACGGGGACAGGGTATAATTCACCCCTCCACTTT. Translation gives CAWTGTGYNSPLHF.

The gene calls are TRBV19 and TRBJ2-5; a possible D gene is TRBD2 (6 bases). Germline loops: CDR1 LNHDA, CDR2 SQIVND (reference sequence). Trimming removed 10 bases at V and 4 bases at J, with 16 bases between. CDR3 length: 13 residues. The CDR3 region is CATSPGRTETQYF. CDR3 nucleotide sequence: TGTGCCACCTCCCCGGGGAGGACAGAGACCCAGTACTTC.

The rearrangement links TRBV30 to TRBJ1-4; tentatively, D is TRBD1 (6 bases). The germline gives CDR1 GTSNPN, CDR2 SVGIG (reference sequence). This CDR3 has 13 amino acids. V was trimmed by 1 base and J by 8 bases, leaving 11 bases between them. The CDR3 DNA reads as TGTGCCTGGAGTGGGGGTAGGGGGGAAAAACTGTTTTTT. Amino acids: CAWSGGRGEKLFF.

V is TRBV5-1 and J is TRBJ2-1, with D possibly TRBD2 on 6 matching bases. Germline V lookup: CDR1 SGHRS, CDR2 YFSETQ. V gave up 1 base and J gave up 0 bases, with 11 bases separating them. This CDR3 has 16 residues. The CDR3 DNA is TGCGCCAGCAGCTTGTATGTGGGGGGCTCCTACAATGAGCAGTTCTTC. Translation gives CASSLYVGGSYNEQFF.

The chain uses TRBV7-2 and TRBJ2-3; possible D gene TRBD2, 7 bases. Germline V CDR1 and CDR2: SGHTA, FQGNSA. The CDR3 extends over 15 amino acids. V gave up 6 bases and J gave up 4 bases, with 17 bases separating them. This chain's CDR3 is CASRLMGGRSDTQYF. The CDR3 DNA reads TGTGCCAGCAGGCTCATGGGGGGGCGGTCAGATACGCAGTATTTT. The entire variable domain, with the rest obtained from reference TRBV7-2 and TRBJ2-3, is as follows: GAGVSQSPSNKVTEKGKDVELRCDPISGHTALYWYRQSLGQGLEFLIYFQGNSAPDKSGLPSDRFSAERTGGSVSTLTIQRTQQEDSAVYLCASRLMGGRSDTQYFGPGTRLTVL.

A single count supports this clone. The chain couples TRBV4-1 to TRBJ2-2, with no clear D. The germline V and J ends were trimmed by 0 bases and 4 bases, with 9 bases remaining between them. The CDR3 consists of 15 residues. CDR1 is MGHRA, CDR2 YSYEKL, per germline. The CDR3: CASSQDGLITGELFF. The CDR3 region has the DNA TGCGCCAGCAGCCAAGACGGTCTTATCACCGGGGAGCTGTTTTTT.

The chain couples TRBV9 to TRBJ1-3; D is undetermined. The CDR3 covers 16 residues. The V and J ends lost 1 base and 0 bases respectively, with 11 bases between them. The germline V gene encodes CDR1 SGDLS and CDR2 YYNGEE. DNA of the CDR3: TGTGCCAGCAGCGTAACCCTGACTAGCTCTGGAAACACCATATATTTT. The encoded protein is CASSVTLTSSGNTIYF. Based on the CDR3 plus reference TRBV9 and TRBJ1-3, the full variable domain is DSGVTQTPKHLITATGQRVTLRCSPRSGDLSVYWYQQSLDQGLQFLIQYYNGEERAKGNILERFSAQQFPDLHSELNLSSLELGDSALYFCASSVTLTSSGNTIYFGEGSWLTVV.

This chain joins TRBV12-3 or TRBV12-4 and TRBJ2-7; D unclear. This CDR3 is built from 13 residues. Trimming took off 3 bases at V and 2 bases at J, with 8 bases between the two ends. CDR3 region: CASSFARTYEQYF. The CDR3 nucleotides read TGTGCCAGCAGTTTTGCTAGAACCTACGAGCAGTACTTC.

This sequence joins TRBV27 and TRBJ2-7; 12 nucleotides match TRBD2. The CDR3 runs to 16 residues. Germline lookup yields CDR1 MNHEY and CDR2 SMNVEV (reference sequence). The junction had 5 bases not matched to a gene; V was cut back by 2 bases and J by 3 bases. The CDR3 DNA reads as TGTGCCAGCAGTTTAGTGGGGACTAGCGGGTTCTACGAGCAGTACTTC. Amino acid sequence: CASSLVGTSGFYEQYF.

The chain uses TRBV12-3 or TRBV12-4 and TRBJ1-2; tentatively, D is TRBD1 (5 bases). This CDR3 is 12 amino acids long. Between the trimmed V and J ends, which lost 7 bases and 5 bases, there was a span of 11 bases. As DNA, the CDR3 is TGTGCCAGCACCCATGGGGGGTATGGCTACACCTTC. It yields the protein CASTHGGYGYTF.

A few counts support this clone. The CDR3 region has the DNA TGCAGCGTTGAAGATTCGGGGAATAATGAGCAGTTCTTC. Translation: CSVEDSGNNEQFF. The chain carries TRBV29-1 and TRBJ2-1; tentatively, D is TRBD2 (5 bases). The CDR3 sequence is 13 residues long. Germline V gene sequence: CDR1 SQVTM, CDR2 ANQGSEA. V dropped 0 bases and J dropped 7 bases, with 10 bases sitting between them.

The chain's CDR3 is CASSLYREAFF. The DNA of the CDR3 is TGTGCCAGCAGCTTATACAGGGAAGCTTTCTTT. The V call is TRBV7-2, the J call TRBJ1-1; TRBD1 might be the D (5 bases). V gave up 2 bases and J gave up 8 bases, with 6 bases separating them. The CDR3 is made up of 11 amino acids. Germline V CDR1 and CDR2: SGHTA, FQGNSA.

The chain combines TRBV24-1 with TRBJ2-3; TRBD2 aligns across 14 bases. Germline loops: CDR1 KGHDR, CDR2 SFDVKD. The trim removed 0 bases at V and 5 bases at J, leaving 6 bases unmatched. This CDR3 has 18 residues. CDR3 nucleotide sequence: TGTGCCACCAGTGATTTGTCGGGACTAGCGGGAGCCTTAGATACGCAGTATTTT. It encodes CATSDLSGLAGALDTQYF.

V and J are TRBV15 and TRBJ1-6; 7 bases are shared with TRBD1. Germline V gene lookup returns CDR1 LNHNV and CDR2 YYDKDF (reference sequence). Trimming took 1 base from V and 0 from J; bases not matched to a gene: 12. The CDR3 runs to 20 residues. CDR3 amino acids: CATSRGAVTGASSYNSPLHF. The CDR3 DNA follows: TGTGCCACCAGCAGAGGAGCAGTAACAGGGGCTAGCTCCTATAATTCACCCCTCCACTTT.